The following is a T cell receptor (beta chain) sequence with its context. Its target is unknown. The sample is drawn from a study of T cell responses to AZD1222 COVID-19 vaccine. Notes on the study in general: The peak T cell response came first, and repertoires were sampled only after it. White British people made up most donors, females outnumbered males, and clonal diversity was possibly underestimated.

Generated by immunoSEQ multiplex PCR, the TCRdb table keeps only in-frame clones and is missing some. The sample lists 100,000 to 150,000 clones, around 90% occurring once. The source of this sequence is an adult in good health. Sequenced here: peripheral blood, sampled on day 0 of MenACWY control vaccination.

CDR3 in amino acids: CASSPTGDSPLHF. The CDR3 nucleotides read TGTGCCAGCTCACCGACCGGGGATTCACCCCTCCACTTT. The chain has TRBV18 and TRBJ1-6; unclear D gene. The length of the CDR3 is 13 residues. V was clipped by 3 bases and J by 8 bases, with 8 bases between them. Germline loops: CDR1 KGHSH, CDR2 LQKENI.